The present T cell receptor beta chain was sequenced within a study of Tregs in tolerant kidney transplant recipients. Thawed PBMCs were FACS-sorted into unstimulated CD4+CD25+CD127- regulatory T cells, CD4+CD25- non-regulatory cells, CD4 and CD8 cells. Sequencing used immunoSEQ multiplex PCR; TCRdb keeps in-frame clones, though not all of them. The data show approximately 98,000 clones, almost 90% seen once. The source of this sequence is a human donor who received a combined kidney and bone marrow transplant. This specimen consisted of CD4+ T cells from blood, obtained before the transplant.

The CDR3 sequence: CASSATRRGEAFF. The DNA of the CDR3 is TGTGCCAGCAGCGCGACACGCCGGGGTGAAGCTTTCTTT. This chain uses TRBV13 with TRBJ1-1; the D is unclear. Trimming cost V 5 bases and J 7 bases, with 14 bases left between them. There are 13 residues in the CDR3. Germline CDR1 is PRHDT and CDR2 is FYEKMQ (reference sequence).